This T cell receptor beta chain emerged from a study of blood T cell repertoires in COVID-19 (dated by TCRdb to the early 2020s). General notes on the study: The collaborator samples originated in the United States, Italy and Spain and spanned the acute and convalescent phases of COVID-19. HLA class I and class II types, where available, came from metadata supplied by the sample provider rather than from assay-based typing. The repertoires were made available in a free public database intended to serve as a resource for research on the immune response to SARS-CoV-2. A de-identified subject ID, COVID-19 status, age in years and sex were almost always included in the sample metadata. The prospective study material was composed of cDNA or gDNA derived from T cells, B-cell-depleted T cells, or PBMCs. Samples were obtained from the ongoing ImmuneRACE study (first 160 participants) and from 1,254 subjects provided by 6 global collaborators. Subjects who had been exposed to COVID-19, were actively infected with it, or had recovered from it provided the deeply sampled blood TCRbeta repertoires that made up the dataset.

TCRbeta CDR3 regions were amplified from genomic DNA using the immunoSEQ Assay, a bias-controlled multiplex PCR. The paper's processing steps were these. The number of nucleated cells in each sample was estimated by amplification of reference gene primers within the assay. To quantify the absolute abundance of each unique TCRbeta CDR3 rearrangement, sequence reads were collapsed and filtered. For each sample, productive Simpson clonality was calculated by taking the square root of Simpson's diversity index across productive rearrangements. As stored in TCRdb, this immuneACCESS dataset retains in-frame rearrangements with V and J assigned. A fraction of the clones does not appear; measured against another copy, unresolved V genes explain less than half of the discrepancy, and the remainder lacks a known reason. The V and J calls and clone size were taken over from that table, and D and trimming were inferred from the DNA. This sample has hundreds of thousands of clones in its table, and roughly 84% of those were observed once. The biggest ten clones account for 15% to 20% of the sample.

The germline V end is reduced by 11 bases and the J end by 6 bases; junction bases left unmatched: 7. Spanning cysteine to phenylalanine, the CDR3 consists of 13 amino acids. Left in the record is the CDR3 DNA by itself, 39 bases read in frame from the first base. CDR1 LNHDA and CDR2 SQIVND were looked up in the germline V gene (reference sequence). Whole blood was collected in K2EDTA tubes by collaborating institutions according to the institutions' own protocols. For TCRbeta analysis, collaborators shipped samples in one of three forms: frozen whole blood, isolated PBMCs, or DNA extracted from either of those sample types. There are a few counts of this clone. The antigen it binds to is not known. One base away there is no much larger clone; base qualities are not given. Results the study describes overall, beyond this receptor: How much clinical and demographic metadata was included differed by source and by participant, and the metadata was provided uncurated.

The clonotype was recovered from a woman older than 75 with active or convalescent COVID-19. The chain links TRBV19 with TRBJ1-1, with 12 bases matching TRBD1. Input material: peripheral blood. The CDR3 in this case is CAGKGQGAAEAFF. In nucleotide form, the sequence is TGTGCCGGTAAGGGACAGGGGGCGGCTGAAGCTTTCTTT.